This is a list of T cell receptor beta chains from one sample in a study of blood T cells in healthy people across ages. TCRdb reprocessed the 5' RACE reads with MiXCR, giving one entry per CDR3 protein. The data show approximately 1.5 million distinct CDR3 sequences, roughly 32% seen once. Material for sequencing was blood. Every receptor here comes from a woman between 25 and 40 years old in good health. The CDR3 runs from the conserved cysteine through the conserved F or W. The D gene is left open where the match is weak. Expanded clones are given a class, and other clones once, few, many or no size at all.

clone_size	v_call	d_call	j_call	cdr3_nt	cdr3_aa
-	TRBV7-2	TRBD2	TRBJ2-7	TGTACCAGCAGCTTTGCCGAGACTAGCGGTTCCTACGAGCAGTACTTC	CTSSFAETSGSYEQYF
-	TRBV24-1	TRBD2	TRBJ2-2	TGTGCCACCAGTGATTCCTCCGGGACTAGCCGCACCGGGGAGCTGTTTTTT	CATSDSSGTSRTGELFF
-	TRBV21-1	-	TRBJ2-6	TGTGCCAGCAGCCCCTGGAGGGTCGACCCTATTTCTGGGGCCAACGTCCTGACTTTC	CASSPWRVDPISGANVLTF
-	TRBV2	TRBD1	TRBJ2-7	TGTGCCACCGCAATAGGGACAGGGGGTCTCGACGAGCAGTACTTC	CATAIGTGGLDEQYF
-	TRBV10-3	-	TRBJ1-1	TGTGCCATCAGTACCGGACAGCCGAACACTGAAGCTTTCTTT	CAISTGQPNTEAFF
-	TRBV30	-	TRBJ1-2	TGTGCCTGGAGTGCCGGGGTCGGTGGCTACACCTTC	CAWSAGVGGYTF
-	TRBV15	TRBD1	TRBJ2-1	TGTGCCACCAGCAGAGATCAGGGACAGGGCATTCATGAGCAGTTCTTC	CATSRDQGQGIHEQFF
-	TRBV6-1	-	TRBJ2-1	TGTGCCAGCAGTGGGGCCGACTACTACAATGAGCAGTTCTTC	CASSGADYYNEQFF
-	TRBV5-1	-	TRBJ1-6	TGCGCCAGCAGCTCGTCCACGGGGGATGATAATTCACCCCTCCACTTT	CASSSSTGDDNSPLHF
few	TRBV7-9	TRBD2	TRBJ2-5	TGCGCCAGCAGCTTAGGGTTGCGGGGGGCCACTGAGACCCAGTACTTC	CASSLGLRGATETQYF
-	TRBV6-5	-	TRBJ2-1	TGTGCCAGCAGTTTGCGAGGGACTCACAATGAGCAGTTCTTC	CASSLRGTHNEQFF
-	TRBV6-6	TRBD2	TRBJ2-2	TGTGCCAGCAGTCCTCCAGCGGGGGACACCGGGGAGCTGTTTTTT	CASSPPAGDTGELFF
few	TRBV6-6	-	TRBJ2-5	TGTGCCAGCAGTTACGACTGGTCAGGGGCCCAGTACTTC	CASSYDWSGAQYF
-	TRBV5-1	TRBD1	TRBJ2-5	TGCGCCAGCAGCGCCGAACAGGGGTTCCTAGAGACCCAGTACTTC	CASSAEQGFLETQYF
-	TRBV5-1	TRBD1	TRBJ1-6	TGCGCCAGCAGTTGGGACAGCTCTAATTCACCCCTCCACTTT	CASSWDSSNSPLHF
-	TRBV6-5	TRBD1	TRBJ2-5	TGTGCCAGCAGCGCACAGGGGTGGGGGACCCAGTACTTC	CASSAQGWGTQYF
-	TRBV7-6	-	TRBJ2-5	TGTGCCAGCAACGGACACTTACAAGAGACCCAGTACTTC	CASNGHLQETQYF
few	TRBV29-1	-	TRBJ1-2	TGCAGCGTTGACGCAGATACCACCTATGGCTACACCTTC	CSVDADTTYGYTF
-	TRBV9	-	TRBJ2-1	TGTGCCAGCAGCGCTCGAGTCAGCTCCTACAATGAGCAGTTCTTC	CASSARVSSYNEQFF
few	TRBV4-1	TRBD2	TRBJ2-1	TGCGCCAGCAGCCAAGTGAGAGATCTCGGCGGGAGGCAGTTCTTC	CASSQVRDLGGRQFF
-	TRBV20-1	-	TRBJ2-5	TGCAGTGCTAAGGCCCCCACGTATCCGCGGTACTTC	CSAKAPTYPRYF
few	TRBV10-3	-	TRBJ1-2	TGTGCCATCAGTGATGGTCCGTACTATGGCTACACCTTC	CAISDGPYYGYTF
-	TRBV27	-	TRBJ1-2	TGTGCCAGCAGGTGGGGGGTTGGCTATGGCTACACCTTC	CASRWGVGYGYTF
once	TRBV20-1	-	TRBJ1-4	TGCAGTGCTAGGCCCCCCCGGGCTTATAATGAAAAACTGTTTTTT	CSARPPRAYNEKLFF
-	TRBV28	-	TRBJ1-2	TGTGCCAGCAGTTTCGACGAGTCGAGGGGCACACGCTACACCTTC	CASSFDESRGTRYTF
few	TRBV7-9	-	TRBJ1-5	TGTGCCAGCAGCCATAGCACAAGCAATCAGCCCCAGCATTTT	CASSHSTSNQPQHF
few	TRBV10-3	-	TRBJ2-3	TGTGCCATCAGTGAGTCGGTCGGCGGGACAGCCACAGATACGCAGTATTTT	CAISESVGGTATDTQYF
-	TRBV5-1	-	TRBJ2-3	TGCGCCAGCAGCAGCCCCCAGGGGGGGGCAGATACGCAGTATTTT	CASSSPQGGADTQYF
many	TRBV3-1	-	TRBJ2-1	TGTGCCAGCAGCCAAGAAGGGAGTAGCATCCACAATGAGCAGTTCTTC	CASSQEGSSIHNEQFF
few	TRBV11-2	-	TRBJ2-7	TGTGCCAGCAGCTTAGCGATGACCGCCTCCTACGAGCAGTACTTC	CASSLAMTASYEQYF
-	TRBV7-3	TRBD1	TRBJ2-3	TGTGCCAGCAGCCAGACAGGGTTTGGCACAGATACGCAGTATTTT	CASSQTGFGTDTQYF
-	TRBV3-1	TRBD2	TRBJ2-1	TGTGCCAGCACCTTAGCGGGAGTCGGAAATGAGCAGTTCTTC	CASTLAGVGNEQFF
-	TRBV12-5	-	TRBJ2-2	TGTGCTAGTGGTTCCTGGGGCGGGGAGCTGTTTTTT	CASGSWGGELFF
-	TRBV6-2/TRBV6-3	-	TRBJ2-3	TGTGCCAGCAGTTCCACTTCGTGGGGGAGCGCAGATACGCAGTATTTT	CASSSTSWGSADTQYF
few	TRBV5-1	-	TRBJ2-7	TGCGCCAGCAGCTTTCTTGGCAGTCCGGTCGACTACGAGCAGTACTTC	CASSFLGSPVDYEQYF
-	TRBV20-1	-	TRBJ2-1	TGCAGTGCTTTCTCCGGGACACCATCAACCTACAATGAGCAGTTCTTC	CSAFSGTPSTYNEQFF
-	TRBV20-1	-	TRBJ2-5	TGCAGTGCTAGCAAGTCTGACTACCAAGAGACCCAGTACTTC	CSASKSDYQETQYF
-	TRBV4-1	TRBD2	TRBJ2-1	TGCGCCAGCAGCCACCCGGGACTAGCGAAATACAATGAGCAGTTCTTC	CASSHPGLAKYNEQFF
-	TRBV20-1	TRBD2	TRBJ2-3	TGCAGTGCTGGGGGGGAGATCACAGATACGCAGTATTTT	CSAGGEITDTQYF